This T cell receptor (beta chain) appears in the sequencing data of a study of blood T cell repertoires in COVID-19. Study-level background: Samples came from the United States, Italy and Spain, spanning acute and convalescent COVID-19. The analysed material was cDNA or gDNA that came from T cells, B-cell-depleted T cells, or PBMCs.

This CDR3 comprises 13 residues. Germline CDR1 reads MNHEY; CDR2 reads SVGAGI. V lost 4 bases, J lost 5 bases, and 11 bases lay in between. Authors' methods: Reference gene primer amplification in the assay estimated nucleated cell counts. Method: immunoSEQ multiplex PCR; TCRdb's copy keeps in-frame clones and lacks some. That table is the source of V, J and clone size, and D and trimming were worked out from the DNA. The repertoire includes 100,000 to 120,000 clones, approximately 90% of them detected once, and 3.3% sits in the top ten. The sequenced sample was peripheral blood. This sequence was found in a woman between 50 and 59 years old with acute or convalescent COVID-19. This rearrangement joins TRBV6-5 to TRBJ2-5; D is unclear. The CDR3 DNA sequence: TGTGCCAGCAGTTTAACTTTTGCGGAGACCCAGTACTTC. It specifies CASSLTFAETQYF.